Listed below are T cell receptor beta chains from one sample, sequenced in a study of blood T cell repertoires in COVID-19. Clones were sequenced by immunoSEQ multiplex PCR, and TCRdb holds only the in-frame ones, with some missing. The sample records 25,000 to 30,000 clones, under 80% being singletons. The source material was peripheral blood. Source of these receptors: a man between 65 and 85 years old with acute or convalescent COVID-19. Both conserved end residues are part of each CDR3. The order of the fields is CDR3 length, V gene, clone size, J gene, D gene, CDR3 DNA, CDR3 protein. The D gene is left open where the match is weak. Clone size is stated in some rows and not others, as once, few, many or a class when expanded.

16,TRBV4-2,-,TRBJ1-1,TRBD1,TGTGCCAGCAGCCAAGTCACGGGGACAGGGAACACTGAAGCTTTCTTT,CASSQVTGTGNTEAFF
12,TRBV4-1,-,TRBJ2-1,-,TGCGCCAGCAGCCAAGATCTTGATGAGCAGTTCTTC,CASSQDLDEQFF
18,TRBV19,-,TRBJ1-2,-,TGTGCCAGCACGACCACAGGGTCCTGGGGAGGGTCTAACTATGGCTACACCTTC,CASTTTGSWGGSNYGYTF
15,TRBV5-6,-,TRBJ2-1,-,TGTGCCAGCAGCTTTGGGCAGGGCTCCTACAATGAGCAGTTCTTC,CASSFGQGSYNEQFF
16,TRBV14,-,TRBJ1-4,-,TGTGCCAGCAGCTCGTCGAGGAGGGACCCGGATGAAAAACTGTTTTTT,CASSSSRRDPDEKLFF
15,TRBV6-2/TRBV6-3,few,TRBJ2-5,TRBD1,TGTGCCAGCAGTTACCCTGGACAGGGTTTAGAGACCCAGTACTTC,CASSYPGQGLETQYF
12,TRBV7-9,few,TRBJ1-3,-,TGTGCCAGCAGCCTTGGGGCGGCCACCATATATTTT,CASSLGAATIYF
16,TRBV7-7,-,TRBJ2-5,TRBD2,TGTGCCAGCAGCTCCGGGACTAGCGGGGGACAAGAGACCCAGTACTTC,CASSSGTSGGQETQYF
13,TRBV3-1/TRBV3-2,-,TRBJ1-5,-,TGTGCCAAACAGGGCATTCGGAAACAGCCCCAGCATTTT,CAKQGIRKQPQHF
16,TRBV24-1,once,TRBJ2-1,TRBD2,TGTGCCACCAGTGCCGACGATAGCGGGAGGCTCCATGAGCAGTTCTTC,CATSADDSGRLHEQFF
11,TRBV19,-,TRBJ2-5,-,TGTGCCAGTAGAGTGGCAGAGACCCAGTACTTC,CASRVAETQYF
15,TRBV6-6,-,TRBJ2-1,TRBD2,TGTGCCAGCAGCTATGGACTAGCGGGAGTAGATGAGCAGTTCTTC,CASSYGLAGVDEQFF
13,TRBV12-3/TRBV12-4,-,TRBJ2-5,TRBD2,TGTGCCAGCAGGAGGACTAGCGAGGAGACCCAGTACTTC,CASRRTSEETQYF
15,TRBV12-1,-,TRBJ1-6,-,TGTGCCAGCAGCCCGGGACAGGGGTATAATTCACCCCTCCACTTT,CASSPGQGYNSPLHF
15,TRBV3-1/TRBV3-2,-,TRBJ1-2,TRBD1,TGTGCCAGCAGCCAAGGTTTGACAGGGTTTGGTGGCTACACCTTC,CASSQGLTGFGGYTF
16,TRBV10-3,-,TRBJ2-2,TRBD1,TGTGCCATCAGTTACCGGGACAGGGCTAACACCGGGGAGCTGTTTTTT,CAISYRDRANTGELFF
13,TRBV2,-,TRBJ2-7,-,TGTGCCAGCGGGGCGGTTTTTTCCTACGAGCAGTACTTC,CASGAVFSYEQYF
15,TRBV3-1/TRBV3-2,few,TRBJ1-1,-,TGTGCCAGCAGCTCAGGGGCCCTTACTAACACTGAAGCTTTCTTT,CASSSGALTNTEAFF
16,TRBV21-1,once,TRBJ2-5,-,TGTGCCAGCAGAATCCTAAAGGACAGTGGGGGTTACACCCAGTACTTC,CASRILKDSGGYTQYF
15,TRBV5-6,-,TRBJ2-1,-,TGTGCCAGCAGCTTGGGAGGGGGATTGGATGATGAGCAGTTCTTC,CASSLGGGLDDEQFF
15,TRBV7-9,-,TRBJ1-6,TRBD1,TGTGCCAGCAGGGGACCGGGACAGGTTAATTCACCCCTCCACTTT,CASRGPGQVNSPLHF
17,TRBV7-2,-,TRBJ1-4,-,TGTGCCAGCAGCTTAAACCCGCGGGGGGCGTATGGTGAAAAACTGTTTTTT,CASSLNPRGAYGEKLFF
15,TRBV6-5,few,TRBJ2-1,TRBD1,TGTGCCAGCAGTTACGGTGACAGGGGGCAAGATGAGCAGTTCTTC,CASSYGDRGQDEQFF
12,TRBV29-1,-,TRBJ2-3,-,TGCAGCATGAGAGGCGGCACAGATACGCAGTATTTT,CSMRGGTDTQYF
13,TRBV11-2,-,TRBJ2-7,-,TGTGCCAGCAGCTTAACTAGCTCCTACGAGCAGTACTTC,CASSLTSSYEQYF
13,TRBV18,-,TRBJ2-7,-,TGTGCCAGCTCACAAGGGCCACAGGGCGAGCAGTACTTC,CASSQGPQGEQYF
13,TRBV7-2,few,TRBJ2-1,-,TGTGCCAGCAGCTTAAATCCCAGTGTTGAGCAGTTCTTC,CASSLNPSVEQFF
15,TRBV14,few,TRBJ1-6,TRBD1,TGTGCCAGCAGCCAATTCCAGGGGGCGAACTCACCCCTCCACTTT,CASSQFQGANSPLHF
14,TRBV6-4,-,TRBJ2-1,TRBD2,TGTGCCAGCAGTGAAGGACTAGCGGGGGGGGAGCAGTTCTTC,CASSEGLAGGEQFF